This TCR beta chain was profiled in a study of beta chain features in type 1 diabetes. Study outcomes and limitations: Shorter TCRB CDR3s, moderately but significantly so, were found in Type 1 diabetes patients in all four CD4+ subsets.

Every isolated RNA sample was fully reverse transcribed, so sequencing captured expressed TCRB transcripts. Generated by immunoSEQ multiplex PCR, the TCRdb table keeps only in-frame clones and is missing some. The data show about 390,000 clones, over 8.5% seen once. Staining for CD45RO/CCR7/CD25/CD127/CD95/CD27 allowed sorting of CD4+ naive, central memory, regulatory and stem cell-like memory cells. This clone was observed a handful of times. Its antigen remains unidentified. This CDR3 contains 15 residues. The germline V gene has CDR1 LNHDA and CDR2 SQIVND (reference sequence). The ends lost 3 bases at V and 7 bases at J; junction bases unmatched: 7.

Sequenced sample: central memory CD4+ T cells from blood. This clonotype was obtained from a man aged 30 to 39 with type 1 diabetes. The gene calls are TRBV19 and TRBJ2-1; the match to TRBD2 covers 9 bases. In DNA form, the CDR3 reads TGTGCCAGTAGTATTTTAGCGGGAGCGGAAAATGAGCAGTTCTTC. Amino acids: CASSILAGAENEQFF.